The clone carrying this T cell receptor (beta chain) turned up a few times. These data belong to a study of T cells in Graves' hyperthyroidism and ophthalmopathy. RNA transcripts served as the template for amplifying TCR beta CDR3 regions. The HTBI primer set was used in a first-round RT-PCR of the TCR CDR3. TCRdb fed the multiplex PCR reads into MiXCR, producing one record per CDR3 protein. This table has around 450,000 distinct CDR3 sequences, roughly an eighth appearing once. With 4 bases removed from V and 2 bases from J, the gap between germline ends came to 17 bases. The CDR3 consists of 15 residues. CDR1 is SQVTM and CDR2 is ANQGSEA in the germline V gene. Each diagnosis was grounded in clinical symptoms, serum thyroxine and TRAb, thyroid ultrasound, and orbital computed tomography.

V is TRBV29-1 and J is TRBJ1-2; D unresolved. Sequenced: blood. The TCR was taken from a young woman with Graves' hyperthyroidism. The DNA of the CDR3 is TGCAGCGTTGGAGGGTCTTCGAATGAGAACTATGGCTACACCTTC. Amino acids: CSVGGSSNENYGYTF.